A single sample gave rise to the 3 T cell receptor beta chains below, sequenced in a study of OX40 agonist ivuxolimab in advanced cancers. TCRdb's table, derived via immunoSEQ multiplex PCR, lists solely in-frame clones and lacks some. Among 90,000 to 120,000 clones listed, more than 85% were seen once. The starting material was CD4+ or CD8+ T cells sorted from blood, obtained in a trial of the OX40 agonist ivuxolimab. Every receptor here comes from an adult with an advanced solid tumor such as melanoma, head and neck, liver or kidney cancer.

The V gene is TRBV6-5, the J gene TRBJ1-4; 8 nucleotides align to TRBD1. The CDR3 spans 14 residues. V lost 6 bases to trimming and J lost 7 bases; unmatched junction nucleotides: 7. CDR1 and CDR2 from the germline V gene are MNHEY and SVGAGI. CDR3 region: CASRQGARSEKLFF. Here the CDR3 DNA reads TGTGCCAGCAGGCAGGGGGCGCGAAGTGAAAAACTGTTTTTT.

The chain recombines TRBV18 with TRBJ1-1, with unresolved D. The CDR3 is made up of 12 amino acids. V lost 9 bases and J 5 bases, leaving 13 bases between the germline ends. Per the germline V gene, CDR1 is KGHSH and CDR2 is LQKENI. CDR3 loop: CASSGTGTEAFF. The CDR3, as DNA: TGTGCCAGTTCTGGTACCGGGACTGAAGCTTTCTTT.

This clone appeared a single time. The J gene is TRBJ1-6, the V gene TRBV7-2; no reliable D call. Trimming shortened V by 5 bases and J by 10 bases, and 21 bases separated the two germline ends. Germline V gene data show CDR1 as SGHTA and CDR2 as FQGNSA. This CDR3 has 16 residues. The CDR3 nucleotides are TGTGCCAGCAGCCCCCCCCAGGAGCGACAAGGATCACCCCTCCACTTT. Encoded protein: CASSPPQERQGSPLHF.